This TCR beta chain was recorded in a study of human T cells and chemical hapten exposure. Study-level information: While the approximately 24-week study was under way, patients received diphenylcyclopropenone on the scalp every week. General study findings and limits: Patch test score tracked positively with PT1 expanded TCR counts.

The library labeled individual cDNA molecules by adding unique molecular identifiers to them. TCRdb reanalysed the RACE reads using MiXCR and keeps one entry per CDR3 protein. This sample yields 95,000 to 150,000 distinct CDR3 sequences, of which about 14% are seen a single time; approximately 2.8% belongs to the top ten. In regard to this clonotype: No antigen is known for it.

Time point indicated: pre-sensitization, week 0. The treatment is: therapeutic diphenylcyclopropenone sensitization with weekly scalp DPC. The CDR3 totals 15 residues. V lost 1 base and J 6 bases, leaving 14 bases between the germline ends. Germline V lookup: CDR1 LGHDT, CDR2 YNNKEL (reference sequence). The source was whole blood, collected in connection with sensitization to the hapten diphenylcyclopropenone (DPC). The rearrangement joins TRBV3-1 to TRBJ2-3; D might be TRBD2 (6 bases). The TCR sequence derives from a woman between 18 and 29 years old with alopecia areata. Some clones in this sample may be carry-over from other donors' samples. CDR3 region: CASSQVATRVDTQYF. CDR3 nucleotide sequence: TGTGCCAGCAGCCAAGTTGCGACTAGAGTTGATACGCAGTATTTT.